This TCR beta chain was found in a study of T cells after yellow fever vaccination. General study results and limits: The secondary response showed a weaker magnitude and a faster peak, day 5 versus 15.

TCRdb redid the calling of the 5' RACE reads with MiXCR, one entry per CDR3 protein. The sample has about 320,000 distinct CDR3 sequences, around 4.5% seen once; the top ten hold roughly a fifth. As concerns this clonotype: No antigen is known for it.

Losses at the gene ends were 5 bases for V and 7 bases for J; bases not matched to a gene: 4. CDR3 size: 14 residues. CDR1 is SGHTA, CDR2 FQGNSA, per germline. The specimen was PBMCs, collected 15 days after the yellow fever booster vaccination. The rearrangement joins TRBV7-2 to TRBJ1-4; TRBD1 aligns across 10 bases. The sequence was obtained from a man between 18 and 29 years old who received the YFV17D yellow fever vaccine. The CDR3 loop reads CASSRTGGTEKLFF. The DNA of the CDR3 is TGTGCCAGCAGCCGGACAGGGGGGACTGAAAAACTGTTTTTT.